This note documents a single T cell receptor (beta chain) sequence. It has no known antigen specificity. The junction does not match germline at one end; this may be a read error. This sample is drawn from a study of beta chain features in type 1 diabetes (dated by TCRdb to 2016 to 2019). With regard to the full study: No differences in mean age, gender distribution, total cell number or subset yield were found between patients and healthy donors. Across all samples, fewer than 130 million sorted cells were examined, and cell number per subset correlated strongly with RNA yield. The study compared the TCRB repertoires of sorted circulating CD4+ T cell subsets in recently diagnosed type 1 diabetes patients with those in matched healthy donors. Regulatory and stem cell-like memory subsets were isolated from only 8 patients and roughly eight healthy donors, whereas naive and central memory subsets came from all 28 donors.

The research as a whole found: PCR may preferentially amplify shorter templates, but because patient and control samples were amplified and corrected together, any resulting skew would affect both groups equally. Because cDNA rather than genomic DNA was sequenced, highly expressing activated cells could have been over-represented, although no difference in activation and CD3 levels was found between groups. Type 1 diabetes patients showed a moderate but significant shortening of TCRB CDR3 length in all four CD4+ subsets. Naive, central memory and regulatory TCRB repertoires appeared to be more alike among patients than among healthy donors. At VDJ recombination sites, type 1 diabetes patients had fewer insertions and more deleted nucleotides, which implies abnormalities in thymic rearrangement. Because the HLA sub-analyses included only small numbers of individuals, any influence of HLA type on TCRB rearrangement was left unresolved.

Each donor gave one peripheral blood draw, averaging roughly 120 mL, which was collected into heparinised tubes. A BD FACSAria II and a panel including CD45RO, CCR7, CD25, CD127, CD95 and CD27 were used to sort naive, central memory, regulatory and stem cell-like memory CD4+ T cells. Every sorted population had a purity above 95%. PBMCs were isolated right away by Lymphoprep density gradient centrifugation and were stained directly, without culture. Samples were stained and sorted in pairs, with one healthy donor and one patient per experiment, so that batch effects were minimized. The High Capacity cDNA Reverse Transcription Kit was used to reverse transcribe all of the isolated RNA, meaning that expressed TCRB transcripts were what got sequenced. Naive, central memory and regulatory T cell samples underwent deep immunoSEQ sequencing, averaging about 3.57 million total reads per sample. Sorted cells were lysed in RLT buffer, and RNA was extracted using DNase-treated RNeasy Micro or Mini kits according to cell number. Each cell subset was processed on its own to prevent cross-contamination, while patient and healthy donor samples were processed together. Using the immunoSEQ multiplex PCR, TCRB sequences were amplified from cDNA into 87-bp fragments spanning the CDR3 region. The amplicons were sequenced using the Illumina HiSeq platform. For the original study's pipeline: PCR bias was corrected computationally using synthetic template baselines, and reads within Hamming distance 2 were collapsed, with unmergeable singletons discarded. Reads were aligned against IMGT so that V, D and J genes, CDR3 length and insertions or deletions at six rearrangement sites could be assigned. Within each subset, clonotype counts were normalized to sorted cell number, after which true diversity and Gini coefficients were computed with the tcR R package. The overlap coefficient, calculated on TCRB nucleotide sequences, was used to quantify repertoire sharing. Here the immuneACCESS table is served through TCRdb, limited to in-frame sequences with V and J called. Missing clones are a known gap in these copies; in checked studies unresolved V genes cover under half, and the rest lacks a known reason. Clone size and the V and J calls come from that table; the DNA yielded D and trimming. This sample holds around 180,000 clones; 6% to 9% were observed only once. 0.5% of the sample rests with the top ten.

CDR1 and CDR2, looked up from the germline V gene, are MNHNS and SASEGT. From the cysteine through the phenylalanine, the CDR3 covers 14 amino acids. Only the CDR3 DNA is retained, 42 bases long and in frame from the first base. The chain is assembled from TRBV6-1 and TRBJ1-2; the D gene is unclear. The specimen was central memory CD4+ T cells from blood. This clonotype was sampled from a man aged 18 to 30 with type 1 diabetes. The nucleotide sequence is given as TGTGCCAGCAGCGAAGGGTATGGGCTTGGTGGCTACACCTTC. Translated, it reads CASSEGYGLGGYTF.